This entry lists 19 T cell receptor beta chains sequenced from one sample in a study of vaccination and CD4 T cells after COVID-19. The treatment here: approximately 9-day PBMC culture with coronavirus spike peptide pools or control peptides (ViraFEST assay). Their recognized antigens are unknown. CD4+ T cells that had been cultured provided DNA sequenced with the Oncomine TCR Beta short-read assay. TCRdb analysed the PCR reads with MiXCR anew, one entry per CDR3 protein. Among about 21,000 distinct CDR3 sequences listed, over 40% were seen once. The material sequenced was CD4+ T cells from blood, cultured in vitro. Receptors originate from a human donor who had recovered from COVID-19.

The chain links TRBV7-9 to TRBJ1-5, with 11 positions matching TRBD1. In germline, CDR1 is SEHNR, CDR2 FQNEAQ (reference sequence). V gave up 5 bases and J gave up 4 bases; unmatched junction bases: 4. The CDR3 has 15 amino acids. The CDR3 protein is CASSGTGGGNQPQHF. Written as DNA, the CDR3 is TGTGCCAGCAGCGGGACAGGGGGAGGGAATCAGCCCCAGCATTTT.

This chain links TRBV20-1 with TRBJ2-7; D is unresolved. Germline V gives CDR1 DFQATT, CDR2 SNEGSKA (reference sequence). This CDR3 region has 12 residues. Trimming removed 6 bases at V and 1 base at J, with 10 bases between. This chain's CDR3 is CSAVGGSYEQYF. Here the CDR3 DNA reads TGCAGTGCCGTAGGTGGGTCCTACGAGCAGTACTTC.

This clonotype was seen more than once but under ten times. The chain has TRBV5-1 and TRBJ1-4; D uncertain. CDR1 and CDR2 (germline): SGHRS, YFSETQ. Trimming pared 0 bases from V and 4 bases from J, leaving 13 bases between. The CDR3 has 16 residues. The CDR3 sequence: CASSLGLARVNEKLFF. The CDR3 coding sequence is TGCGCCAGCAGCTTGGGTTTGGCAAGGGTTAATGAAAAACTGTTTTTT.

The gene calls are TRBV6-2 or TRBV6-3 and TRBJ1-5, with 7 bases identical to TRBD1. This CDR3 comprises 14 residues. Germline V gives CDR1 MNHEY, CDR2 SVGEGT. The trim removed 5 bases at V and 3 bases at J, leaving 4 bases unmatched. The CDR3, as DNA: TGTGCCAGCAGTACGGGACAGCTCAATCAGCCCCAGCATTTT. Translation gives CASSTGQLNQPQHF.

The rearrangement links TRBV11-2 to TRBJ2-2; perhaps D is TRBD1 or TRBD2 (5 bases each). Germline values: CDR1 SGHAT, CDR2 FQNNGV. The CDR3 length is 16 residues. V shed 1 base and J shed 0 bases, with 9 bases lying between them. CDR3 protein: CASSLVLGPNTGELFF. CDR3 sequence (DNA): TGTGCCAGCAGCTTAGTATTGGGACCGAACACCGGGGAGCTGTTTTTT. Using reference TRBV11-2 and TRBJ2-2 for the parts outside the CDR3, the full variable domain is EAGVAQSPRYKIIEKRQSVAFWCNPISGHATLYWYQQILGQGPKLLIQFQNNGVVDDSQLPKDRFSAERLKGVDSTLKIQPAKLEDSAVYLCASSLVLGPNTGELFFGEGSRLTVL.

The V gene is TRBV27, the J gene TRBJ2-1; D gene uncertain. The CDR3 is made up of 17 amino acids. In germline, CDR1 is MNHEY, CDR2 SMNVEV (reference sequence). V lost 0 bases, J lost 5 bases, and 17 bases lay in between. This CDR3 reads CASSLSVDFYQDNEQFF. CDR3 bases: TGTGCCAGCAGTTTATCCGTCGACTTTTACCAAGACAATGAGCAGTTCTTC.

The table lists this clonotype with a few counts. The chain employs TRBV10-3 and TRBJ1-1, with a possible D match to TRBD1 (6 bases). V was shortened by 9 bases and J by 0 bases, with 11 bases between the two germline ends. There are 13 residues in the CDR3. Germline CDR1 is ENHRY and CDR2 is SYGVKD. The CDR3 sequence: CAIGRTVNTEAFF. The CDR3 region has the DNA TGTGCCATAGGAAGGACAGTGAACACTGAAGCTTTCTTT.

A few counts support this clonotype. V gene TRBV7-2 combines with J gene TRBJ2-7, with 8 bases identical to TRBD1. The J segment lost 5 bases and the V segment lost 5 bases, leaving 8 bases of the junction unmatched. Germline V gene lookup returns CDR1 SGHTA and CDR2 FQGNSA. The CDR3 is 14 amino acids. For the CDR3, the DNA is TGTGCCAGCAGCCTCCGGACAGGGTGGCACGAGCAGTACTTC. It translates to CASSLRTGWHEQYF.

V usage is TRBV5-1 and J usage is TRBJ2-2; the D call may be TRBD1 or TRBD2 (5 bases each). This CDR3 contains 15 residues. The V gene's germline CDR1 is SGHRS and CDR2 YFSETQ. Trimming removed 3 bases from V and 0 bases from J, with 9 bases in between. CDR3 in amino acids: CASSSGTANTGELFF. For the CDR3, the DNA is TGCGCCAGCAGCTCCGGGACGGCGAACACCGGGGAGCTGTTTTTT.

The rearrangement uses TRBV28 and TRBJ1-2; no definite D call. V lost 3 bases and J 4 bases, leaving 12 bases between the germline ends. The length of the CDR3 is 14 residues. Germline V gene sequence: CDR1 MDHEN, CDR2 SYDVKM. This CDR3 reads CASSLGQTLYGYTF. The CDR3 DNA reads TGTGCCAGCAGTTTGGGCCAGACACTCTATGGCTACACCTTC.

This clonotype occurred a few times. The CDR3 region has the DNA TGCTCTAAGGGGGGGAGCTCCTACAATGAGCAGTTCTTC. Its protein is CSKGGSSYNEQFF. V is TRBV20-1 and J is TRBJ2-1, with D perhaps TRBD2 (7 bases). CDR3 length: 13 residues. From germline, CDR1 is DFQATT and CDR2 SNEGSKA (reference sequence).

This rearrangement joins TRBV20-1 to TRBJ2-4; TRBD1 matches 8 bases. In germline, CDR1 is DFQATT, CDR2 SNEGSKA (reference sequence). CDR3 length: 15 amino acids. Trimming at V came to 3 bases and at J to 0 bases, leaving 4 bases not matched to a gene. The CDR3 DNA reads TGCAGTGCTAGGCAGGGGGCGGTAGCCAAAAACATTCAGTACTTC. Residues: CSARQGAVAKNIQYF.

This chain joins TRBV29-1 and TRBJ2-3, with TRBD1 identical over 9 bases. The CDR3 sequence is 15 residues long. The junction had 8 bases not matched to a gene; V was cut back by 3 bases and J by 4 bases. Germline CDR1 SQVTM, CDR2 ANQGSEA. CDR3 sequence: CSVDMGTGTADTQYF. The CDR3 DNA reads TGCAGCGTTGATATGGGGACAGGGACAGCAGATACGCAGTATTTT.

This clonotype appeared a few times. Here the CDR3 DNA reads TGCAGTGCTAGCGTCGGCTCCTACGAGCAGTACTTC. This sequence encodes CSASVGSYEQYF. The rearrangement links TRBV20-1 to TRBJ2-7; D uncertain. The ends were cut back, 3 bases at V and 0 bases at J, with 6 bases in the middle. The CDR3 spans 12 residues. Germline CDR1 is DFQATT and CDR2 is SNEGSKA (reference sequence).

J is TRBJ2-1 and V is TRBV10-3; 13 nucleotides match TRBD2. After removal of 2 bases from V and 6 bases from J, the junction contained 1 base not matched to a gene. CDR3 size: 15 residues. Germline CDR1 ENHRY, CDR2 SYGVKD. The CDR3 loop reads CAISEGLAGANEQFF. The CDR3 region has the DNA TGTGCCATCAGTGAGGGACTAGCGGGAGCCAATGAGCAGTTCTTC.

The chain employs TRBV5-1 and TRBJ2-7; D possibly corresponds to TRBD2 (6 bases). CDR3 size: 17 residues. Trimming stripped 5 bases from V and 5 bases from J, with 26 bases between. Germline CDR1 is SGHRS and CDR2 is YFSETQ. CDR3 in DNA: TGCGCCAGCAGGTCCCTAGAAACGGGGGTGGTGAAGAACGAGCAGTACTTC. Translated: CASRSLETGVVKNEQYF.

CDR3 region: CASSRAGSRGTGELFF. For the CDR3, the DNA is TGTGCCAGCAGCCGAGCCGGGAGCAGGGGTACCGGGGAGCTGTTTTTT. The chain is built from TRBV11-2 and TRBJ2-2; D is perhaps TRBD1 or TRBD2 (6 bases each). The CDR3 has 16 amino acids. Looked up from germline, CDR1 is SGHAT and CDR2 is FQNNGV. V lost 5 bases, J lost 5 bases, and 18 bases lay in between.

The CDR3 DNA reads TGTGCCAGCAGTCGGGACAGGGGCACAAATGCTTTCTTT. This codes for CASSRDRGTNAFF. The chain carries TRBV12-3 or TRBV12-4 and TRBJ1-1; 10 nucleotides align to TRBD1. The CDR3 totals 13 residues. V gave up 5 bases and J gave up 11 bases; unmatched junction bases: 8.

This sequence joins TRBV2 and TRBJ1-3; 10 nucleotides align to TRBD1. This CDR3 is 15 amino acids long. With V trimmed by 6 bases and J by 6 bases, 8 bases remained unmatched. Germline V gives CDR1 SNHLY, CDR2 FYNNEI. DNA for the CDR3: TGTGCCAGCAGGGATGACAGGGGGCGAGAAAACACCATATATTTT. Its translation is CASRDDRGRENTIYF.